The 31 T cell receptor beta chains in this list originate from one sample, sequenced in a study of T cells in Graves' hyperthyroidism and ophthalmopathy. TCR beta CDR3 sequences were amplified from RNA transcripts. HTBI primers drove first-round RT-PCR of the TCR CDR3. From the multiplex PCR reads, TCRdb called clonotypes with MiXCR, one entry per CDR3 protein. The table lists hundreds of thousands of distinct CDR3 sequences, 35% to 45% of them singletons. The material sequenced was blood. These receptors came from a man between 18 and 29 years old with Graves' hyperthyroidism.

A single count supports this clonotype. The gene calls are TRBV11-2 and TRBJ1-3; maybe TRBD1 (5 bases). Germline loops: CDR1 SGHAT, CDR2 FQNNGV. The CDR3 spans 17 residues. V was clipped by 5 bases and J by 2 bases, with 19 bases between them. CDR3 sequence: CASSLKGPGTAGNTIYF. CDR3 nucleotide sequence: TGTGCCAGCAGCCTAAAGGGGCCGGGAACGGCTGGAAACACCATATATTTT.

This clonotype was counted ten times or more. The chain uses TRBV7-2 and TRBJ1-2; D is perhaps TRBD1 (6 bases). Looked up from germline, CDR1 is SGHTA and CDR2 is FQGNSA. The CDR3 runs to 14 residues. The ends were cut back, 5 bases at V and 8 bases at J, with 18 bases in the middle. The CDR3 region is CASSPAGQGYGYTF. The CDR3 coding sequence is TGTGCCAGCAGCCCCGCGGGGCAGGGGTACGGCTACACCTTC.

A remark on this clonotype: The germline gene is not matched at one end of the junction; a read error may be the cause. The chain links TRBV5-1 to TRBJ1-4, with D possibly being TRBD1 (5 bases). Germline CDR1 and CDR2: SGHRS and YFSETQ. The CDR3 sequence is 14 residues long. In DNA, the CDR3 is TGCGCCAGCAACTTGGGGGGAGTTGGCGAAAAACTGTTTTTT. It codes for CASNLGGVGEKLFF. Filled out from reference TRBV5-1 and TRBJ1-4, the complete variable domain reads KAGVTQTPRYLIKTRGQQVTLSCSPISGHRSVSWYQQTPGQGLQFLFEYFSETQRNKGNFPGRFSGRQFSNSRSEMNVSTLELGDSALYLCASNLGGVGEKLFFGSGTQLSVL.

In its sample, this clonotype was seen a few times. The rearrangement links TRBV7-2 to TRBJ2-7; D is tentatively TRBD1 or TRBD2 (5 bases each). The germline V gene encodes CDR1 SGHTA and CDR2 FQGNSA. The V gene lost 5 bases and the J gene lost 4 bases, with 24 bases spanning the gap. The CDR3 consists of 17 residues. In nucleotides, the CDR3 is TGTGCCAGCAGCCTCTTCGGGACGGCTGTTCAAGCTTACGAGCAGTACTTC. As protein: CASSLFGTAVQAYEQYF.

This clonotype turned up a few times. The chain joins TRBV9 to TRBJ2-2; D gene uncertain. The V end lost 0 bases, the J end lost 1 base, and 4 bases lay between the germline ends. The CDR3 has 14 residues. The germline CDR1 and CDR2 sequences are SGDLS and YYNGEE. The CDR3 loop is CASSVVVNTGELFF. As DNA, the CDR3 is TGTGCCAGCAGCGTAGTAGTGAACACCGGGGAGCTGTTTTTT.

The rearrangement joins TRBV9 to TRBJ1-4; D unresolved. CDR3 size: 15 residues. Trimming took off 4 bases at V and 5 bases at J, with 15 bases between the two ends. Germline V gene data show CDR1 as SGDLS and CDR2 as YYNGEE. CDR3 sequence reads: CASSPHRVMNEKLFF. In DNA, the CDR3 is TGTGCCAGCAGCCCCCACCGAGTGATGAATGAAAAACTGTTTTTT.

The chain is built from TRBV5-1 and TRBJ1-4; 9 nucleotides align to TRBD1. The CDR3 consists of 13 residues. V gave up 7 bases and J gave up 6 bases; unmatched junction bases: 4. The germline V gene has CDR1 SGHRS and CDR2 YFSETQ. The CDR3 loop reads CASSGTGHEKLFF. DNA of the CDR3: TGCGCCAGCTCCGGGACAGGGCATGAAAAACTGTTTTTT. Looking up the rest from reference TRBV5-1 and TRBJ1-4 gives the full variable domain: KAGVTQTPRYLIKTRGQQVTLSCSPISGHRSVSWYQQTPGQGLQFLFEYFSETQRNKGNFPGRFSGRQFSNSRSEMNVSTLELGDSALYLCASSGTGHEKLFFGSGTQLSVL.

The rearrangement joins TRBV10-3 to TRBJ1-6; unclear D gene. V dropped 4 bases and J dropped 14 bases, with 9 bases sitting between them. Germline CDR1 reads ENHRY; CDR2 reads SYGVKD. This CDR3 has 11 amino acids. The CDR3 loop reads CAISGRSSLHF. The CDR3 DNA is TGTGCCATCAGTGGCCGGTCGTCCCTCCACTTT.

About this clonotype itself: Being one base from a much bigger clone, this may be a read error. CDR3 coding DNA: TGTGCCAGTAGTAGGGGTGATGGAAACACCATATATTTT. It encodes CASSRGDGNTIYF. The rearrangement uses TRBV19 and TRBJ1-3; no firm D call. Germline values: CDR1 LNHDA, CDR2 SQIVND (reference sequence). The CDR3 loop spans 13 amino acids. The germline V and J ends were trimmed by 4 bases and 3 bases, with 7 bases remaining between them. Using reference TRBV19 and TRBJ1-3 for the parts outside the CDR3, the full variable domain is DGGITQSPKYLFRKEGQNVTLSCEQNLNHDAMYWYRQDPGQGLRLIYYSQIVNDFQKGDIAEGYSVSREKKESFPLTVTSAQKNPTAFYLCASSRGDGNTIYFGEGSWLTVV.

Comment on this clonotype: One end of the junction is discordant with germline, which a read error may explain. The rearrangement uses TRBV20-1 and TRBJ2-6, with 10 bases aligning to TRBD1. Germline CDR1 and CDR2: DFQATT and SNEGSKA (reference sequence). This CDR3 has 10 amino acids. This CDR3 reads CSAPRQGAAF. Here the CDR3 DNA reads TGCAGTGCCCCGCGACAGGGGGCGGCTTTC.

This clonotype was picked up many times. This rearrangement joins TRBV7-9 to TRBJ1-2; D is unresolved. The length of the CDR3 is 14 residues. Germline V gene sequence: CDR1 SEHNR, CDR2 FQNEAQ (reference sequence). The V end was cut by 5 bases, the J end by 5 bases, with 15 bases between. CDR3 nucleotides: TGTGCCAGCAGCACCTCCGGGCAGGAGTATGGCTACACCTTC. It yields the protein CASSTSGQEYGYTF.

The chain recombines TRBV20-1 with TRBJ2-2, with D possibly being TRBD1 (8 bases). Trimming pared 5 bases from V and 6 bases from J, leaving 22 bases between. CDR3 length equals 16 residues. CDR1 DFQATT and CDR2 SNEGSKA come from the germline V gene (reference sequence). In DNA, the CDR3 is TGCAGTGCTCAGGGGGCGGCCGGACTAGTGGCCGGGGAGCTGTTTTTT. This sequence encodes CSAQGAAGLVAGELFF.

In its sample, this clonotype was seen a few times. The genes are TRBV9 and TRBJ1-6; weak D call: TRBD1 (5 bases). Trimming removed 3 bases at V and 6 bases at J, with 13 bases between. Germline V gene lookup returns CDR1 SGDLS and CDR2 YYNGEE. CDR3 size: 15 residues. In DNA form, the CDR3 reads TGTGCCAGCAGCGCGGGGGGGGGAAGTAATTCACCCCTCCACTTT. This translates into CASSAGGGSNSPLHF. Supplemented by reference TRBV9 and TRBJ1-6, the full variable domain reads DSGVTQTPKHLITATGQRVTLRCSPRSGDLSVYWYQQSLDQGLQFLIQYYNGEERAKGNILERFSAQQFPDLHSELNLSSLELGDSALYFCASSAGGGSNSPLHFGNGTRLTVT.

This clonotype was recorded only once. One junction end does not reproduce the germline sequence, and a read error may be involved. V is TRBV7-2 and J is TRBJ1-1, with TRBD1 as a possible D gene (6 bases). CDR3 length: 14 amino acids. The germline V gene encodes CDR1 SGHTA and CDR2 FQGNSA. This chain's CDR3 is CAGSLGGQTYEAFF. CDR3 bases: TGTGCCGGCAGCTTGGGGGGCCAGACTTACGAAGCTTTCTTT.

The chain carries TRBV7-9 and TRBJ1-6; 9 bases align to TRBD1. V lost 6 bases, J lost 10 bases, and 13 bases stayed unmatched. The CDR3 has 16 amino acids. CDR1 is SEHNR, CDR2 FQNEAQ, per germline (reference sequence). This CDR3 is CASSRDPGQGNSPLHF. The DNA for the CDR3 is TGTGCCAGCAGTCGCGACCCGGGACAGGGTAACTCACCCCTCCACTTT.

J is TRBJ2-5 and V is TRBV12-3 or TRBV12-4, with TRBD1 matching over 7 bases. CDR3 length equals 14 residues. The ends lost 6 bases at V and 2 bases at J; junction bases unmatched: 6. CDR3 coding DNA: TGTGCCAGCAGGGTCCTGGGACAGCAAGAGACCCAGTACTTC. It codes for CASRVLGQQETQYF.

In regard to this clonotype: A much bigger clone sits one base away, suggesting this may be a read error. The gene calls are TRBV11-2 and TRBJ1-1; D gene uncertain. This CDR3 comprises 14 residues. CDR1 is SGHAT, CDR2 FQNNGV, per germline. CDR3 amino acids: CASSYGLSGTEASF. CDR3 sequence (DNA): TGTGCCAGCAGCTACGGATTGAGCGGCACTGAAGCTTCCTTT.

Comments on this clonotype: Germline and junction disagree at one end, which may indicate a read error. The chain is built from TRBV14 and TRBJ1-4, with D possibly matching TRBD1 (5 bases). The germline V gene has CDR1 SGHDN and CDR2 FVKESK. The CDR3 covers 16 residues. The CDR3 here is CASSQDEGDLNEKLFF. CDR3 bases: TGTGCCAGCAGTCAAGATGAAGGGGATCTTAATGAAAAACTGTTTTTT.

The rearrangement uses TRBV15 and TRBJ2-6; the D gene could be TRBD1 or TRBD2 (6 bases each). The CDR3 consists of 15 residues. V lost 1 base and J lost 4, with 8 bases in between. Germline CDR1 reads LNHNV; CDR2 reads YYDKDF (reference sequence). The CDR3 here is CATSRVGGGANVLTF. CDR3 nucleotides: TGTGCCACCAGCAGAGTAGGGGGGGGGGCCAACGTCCTGACTTTC.

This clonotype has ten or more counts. For the CDR3, the DNA is TGTGCCAGCAGCAAGACAGGGGCAAGGGAGACCCAGTACTTC. This translates into CASSKTGARETQYF. The chain recombines TRBV7-2 with TRBJ2-5, with 8 nucleotides matching TRBD1. The ends lost 5 bases at V and 5 bases at J; junction bases unmatched: 7. Germline V gene data show CDR1 as SGHTA and CDR2 as FQGNSA. This CDR3 comprises 14 residues.

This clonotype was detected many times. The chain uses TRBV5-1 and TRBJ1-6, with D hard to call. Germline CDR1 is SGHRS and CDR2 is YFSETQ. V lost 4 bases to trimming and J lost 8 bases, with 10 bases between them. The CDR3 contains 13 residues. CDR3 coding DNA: TGCGCCAGCAGCGCGGACGGTTATTCACCCCTCCACTTT. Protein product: CASSADGYSPLHF.

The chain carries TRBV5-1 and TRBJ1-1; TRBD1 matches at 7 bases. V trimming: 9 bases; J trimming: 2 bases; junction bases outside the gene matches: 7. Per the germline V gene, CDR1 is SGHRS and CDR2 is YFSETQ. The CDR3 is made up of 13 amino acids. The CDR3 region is CATRDSFNTEAFF. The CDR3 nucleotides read TGCGCCACCCGGGACAGCTTTAACACTGAAGCTTTCTTT.

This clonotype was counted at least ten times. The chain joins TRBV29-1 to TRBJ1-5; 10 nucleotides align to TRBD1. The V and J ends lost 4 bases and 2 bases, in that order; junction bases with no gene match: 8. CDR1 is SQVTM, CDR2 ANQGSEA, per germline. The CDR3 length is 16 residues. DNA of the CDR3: TGCAGCGTTGCCGGGACAGGGGCTGGAGGCAATCAGCCCCAGCATTTT. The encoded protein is CSVAGTGAGGNQPQHF.

The CDR3 DNA is TGCAGTGCTAGAGGGGGCCTTGGCTACACCTTC. This codes for CSARGGLGYTF. This rearrangement joins TRBV20-1 to TRBJ1-2; D perhaps matches TRBD1 (5 bases). The CDR3 is 11 residues long. Germline loops: CDR1 DFQATT, CDR2 SNEGSKA (reference sequence). With 1 base removed from V and 7 bases from J, the gap between germline ends came to 7 bases.

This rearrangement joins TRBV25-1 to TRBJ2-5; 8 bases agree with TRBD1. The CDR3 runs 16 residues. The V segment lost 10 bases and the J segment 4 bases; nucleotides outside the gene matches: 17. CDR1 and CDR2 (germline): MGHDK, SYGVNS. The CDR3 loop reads CAISPGTGMGGETQYF. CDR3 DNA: TGTGCCATCAGCCCCGGGACAGGAATGGGGGGAGAGACCCAGTACTTC. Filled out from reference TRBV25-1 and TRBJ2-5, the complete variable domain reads EADIYQTPRYLVIGTGKKITLECSQTMGHDKMYWYQQDPGMELHLIHYSYGVNSTEKGDLSSESTVSRIRTEHFPLTLESARPSHTSQYLCAISPGTGMGGETQYFGPGTRLLVL.

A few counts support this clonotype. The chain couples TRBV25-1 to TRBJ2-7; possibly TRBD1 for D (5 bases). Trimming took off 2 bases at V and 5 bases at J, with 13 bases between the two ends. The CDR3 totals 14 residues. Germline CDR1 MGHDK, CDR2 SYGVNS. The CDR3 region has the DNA TGTGCCAGCAGTGAACCCCAGGGTTTTGACGAGCAGTACTTC. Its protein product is CASSEPQGFDEQYF.

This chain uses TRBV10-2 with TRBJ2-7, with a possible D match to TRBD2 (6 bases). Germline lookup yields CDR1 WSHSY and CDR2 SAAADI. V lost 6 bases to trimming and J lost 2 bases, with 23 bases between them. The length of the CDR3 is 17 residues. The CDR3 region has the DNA TGCGCCAGCAGCCAAGAATCCCGCGGGGTCTTTACCTACGAGCAGTACTTC. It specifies CASSQESRGVFTYEQYF.

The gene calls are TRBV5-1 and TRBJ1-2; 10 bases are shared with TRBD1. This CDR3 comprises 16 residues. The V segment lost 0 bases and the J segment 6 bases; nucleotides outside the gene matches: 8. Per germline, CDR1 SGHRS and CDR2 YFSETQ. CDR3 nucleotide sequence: TGCGCCAGCAGCTTGGATCCAAGACAGGGGGCGAATGGCTACACCTTC. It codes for CASSLDPRQGANGYTF.

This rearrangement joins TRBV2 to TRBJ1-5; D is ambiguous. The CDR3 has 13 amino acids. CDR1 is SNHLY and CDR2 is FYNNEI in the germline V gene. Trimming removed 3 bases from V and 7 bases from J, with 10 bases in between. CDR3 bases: TGTGCCAGCAGTGACGGAGAAGAGCAGCCCCAGCATTTT. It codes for CASSDGEEQPQHF.

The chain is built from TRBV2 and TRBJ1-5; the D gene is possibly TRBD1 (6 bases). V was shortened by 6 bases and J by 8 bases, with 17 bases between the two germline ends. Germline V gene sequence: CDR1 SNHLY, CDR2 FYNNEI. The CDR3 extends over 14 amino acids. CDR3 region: CASSLQGLSKPQHF. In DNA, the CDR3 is TGTGCCAGCAGCTTGCAGGGGTTGAGCAAGCCCCAGCATTTT.

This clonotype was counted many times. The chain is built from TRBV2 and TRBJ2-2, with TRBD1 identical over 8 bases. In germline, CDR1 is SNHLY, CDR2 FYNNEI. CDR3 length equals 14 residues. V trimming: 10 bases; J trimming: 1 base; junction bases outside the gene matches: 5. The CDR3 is CATRTGLNTGELFF. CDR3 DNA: TGTGCCACCAGGACAGGGTTGAACACCGGGGAGCTGTTTTTT.